These 11 T cell receptor beta chains were all obtained from the same sample, sequenced in a study of T cell repertoires in cytomegalovirus infection. MiXCR was run by TCRdb on the reads, yielding one entry per CDR3 protein. The sample contains around 310,000 distinct CDR3 sequences, 17% of which appear only once. The sample taken for sequencing was PBMCs. The receptors derive from a human donor in good health (CMV status not recorded). Some clones in this sample may be carry-over from other donors' samples.

This clonotype was observed many times. The chain links TRBV7-2 to TRBJ2-6; the D is unclear. Germline CDR1 and CDR2: SGHTA and FQGNSA. Trimming removed 5 bases at V and 4 bases at J, with 12 bases between. This CDR3 comprises 15 residues. The CDR3 here is CASSRGPEGANVLTF. CDR3 DNA: TGTGCCAGCAGCCGTGGTCCGGAGGGGGCCAACGTCCTGACTTTC.

The sample holds many counts of this clonotype. The chain uses TRBV7-6 and TRBJ2-3; D uncertain. The CDR3 totals 15 residues. V dropped 2 bases and J dropped 3 bases, with 12 bases sitting between them. Germline lookup yields CDR1 SGHVS and CDR2 FNYEAQ. CDR3 loop: CASSLPRGRTDTQYF. The DNA of the CDR3 is TGTGCCAGCAGCTTACCCCGCGGTAGGACAGATACGCAGTATTTT.

This chain uses TRBV7-2 with TRBJ1-4; D gene uncertain. The germline CDR1 and CDR2 sequences are SGHTA and FQGNSA. Trimming shortened V by 5 bases and J by 8 bases, and 15 bases separated the two germline ends. The CDR3 loop spans 14 amino acids. For the CDR3, the DNA is TGTGCCAGCAGCAATAAAAGATTCGGAGAAAAACTGTTTTTT. Translation gives CASSNKRFGEKLFF.

The V and J genes are TRBV7-9 and TRBJ2-7, with 7 nucleotides matching TRBD1. Germline CDR1 is SEHNR and CDR2 is FQNEAQ (reference sequence). The CDR3 length is 15 residues. Trimming cost V 5 bases and J 2 bases; bases outside gene matches: 9. The CDR3 is CASSVIGTVAYEQYF. CDR3 bases: TGTGCCAGCAGCGTTATTGGGACAGTCGCCTACGAGCAGTACTTC.

About this clonotype: This may stem from a read error, because a much larger clone lies one nucleotide away. The V and J genes are TRBV7-3 and TRBJ2-7; tentatively, D is TRBD2 (5 bases). The germline V gene has CDR1 SGHTA and CDR2 FQGTGA. The CDR3 is made up of 15 amino acids. The CDR3 loop reads CASSLMLGPPGEQHF. DNA of the CDR3: TGTGCCAGCAGCTTAATGCTCGGGCCCCCCGGGGAGCAGCACTTC.

This clonotype was picked up many times. V and J are TRBV7-6 and TRBJ2-1; D call uncertain. The CDR3 is made up of 13 amino acids. CDR1 is SGHVS, CDR2 FNYEAQ, per germline. Trimming left V 4 bases short and J 9 bases short, with 13 bases between. DNA for the CDR3: TGTGCCAGCAGCTCCCAGGCCGACACTGAGCAGTTCTTC. Its protein product is CASSSQADTEQFF.

There are many counts of this clonotype. The V gene is TRBV7-2, the J gene TRBJ2-7; the match to TRBD2 covers 7 bases. CDR1 and CDR2 from the germline V gene are SGHTA and FQGNSA. V gave up 7 bases and J gave up 2 bases; unmatched junction bases: 8. This CDR3 is 14 amino acids long. CDR3 sequence reads: CASTGAGPPYEQYF. The CDR3 region has the DNA TGTGCCAGCACTGGAGCGGGGCCCCCCTACGAGCAGTACTTC.

The chain recombines TRBV6-2 or TRBV6-3 with TRBJ2-5, with D unclear. This CDR3 has 15 amino acids. Germline V gene sequence: CDR1 MNHEY, CDR2 SVGEGT. Trimming cost V 4 bases and J 5 bases, with 17 bases left between them. This chain's CDR3 is CASSSSLASGETQYF. CDR3 nucleotide sequence: TGTGCCAGCAGTTCTTCCCTCGCCTCCGGTGAGACCCAGTACTTC.

Many counts were recorded for this clonotype. J is TRBJ2-5 and V is TRBV4-1, with TRBD2 as a possible D gene (6 bases). CDR1 MGHRA and CDR2 YSYEKL come from the germline V gene. Trimming removed 3 bases at V and 4 bases at J, with 21 bases between. CDR3 size: 17 residues. CDR3 protein: CASSHGGDGYIGETQYF. The CDR3 region has the DNA TGCGCCAGCAGCCACGGCGGGGACGGCTATATAGGAGAGACCCAGTACTTC.

This clonotype was seen a handful of times. The V gene is TRBV28, the J gene TRBJ1-3; TRBD1 agrees at 7 bases. CDR1 MDHEN and CDR2 SYDVKM come from the germline V gene. V was clipped by 6 bases and J by 1 base; unmatched bases: 6. There are 15 residues in the CDR3. This CDR3 reads CASRWQGVSGNTIYF. The CDR3 DNA reads TGTGCCAGCAGGTGGCAGGGGGTATCTGGAAACACCATATATTTT.

This clonotype was counted between two and nine times. The rearrangement links TRBV4-2 to TRBJ1-1, with D possibly matching TRBD1 (5 bases). The germline CDR1 and CDR2 sequences are LGHNA and YNFKEQ. The V end was cut by 4 bases, the J end by 3 bases, with 12 bases between. The CDR3 is 14 residues long. CDR3 coding DNA: TGTGCCAGCAGCCTCCCGGGGGAAGACACTGAAGCTTTCTTT. Translation: CASSLPGEDTEAFF.